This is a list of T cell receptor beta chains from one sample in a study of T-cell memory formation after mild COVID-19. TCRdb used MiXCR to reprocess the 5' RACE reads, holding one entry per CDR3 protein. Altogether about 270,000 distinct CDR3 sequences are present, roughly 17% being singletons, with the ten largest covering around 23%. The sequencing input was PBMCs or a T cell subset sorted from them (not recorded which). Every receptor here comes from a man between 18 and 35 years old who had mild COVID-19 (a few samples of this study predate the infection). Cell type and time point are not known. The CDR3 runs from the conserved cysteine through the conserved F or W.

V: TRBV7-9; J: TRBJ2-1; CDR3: CASRLQGTEQFF
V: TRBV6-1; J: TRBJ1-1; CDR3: CASTQGWADTEAFF
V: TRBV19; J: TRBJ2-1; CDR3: CASSIGFPGNEQFF
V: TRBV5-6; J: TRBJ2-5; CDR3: CASSLLGGKETQYF
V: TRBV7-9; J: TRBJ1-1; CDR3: CASSTQGRTEAFF
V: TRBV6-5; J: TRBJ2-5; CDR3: CASSPQTGGADQETQYF
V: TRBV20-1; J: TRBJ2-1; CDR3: CSASRLAGRYNEQFF
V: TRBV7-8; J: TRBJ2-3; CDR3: CASTLRTSGGGDTQYF
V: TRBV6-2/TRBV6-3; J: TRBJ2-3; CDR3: CASSYPVTDTQYF
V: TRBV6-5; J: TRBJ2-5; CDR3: CASSSRTGIGSETQYF
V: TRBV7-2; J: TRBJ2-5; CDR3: CASSHPRGASKETQYF
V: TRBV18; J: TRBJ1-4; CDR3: CASRLGFRTGDEKLFF
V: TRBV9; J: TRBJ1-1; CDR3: CASSVQQEGTEAFF
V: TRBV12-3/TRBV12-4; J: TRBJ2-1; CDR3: CASTTAQRGLRSYNEQFF
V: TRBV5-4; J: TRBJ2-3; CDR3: CASSDVGGTDTQYF
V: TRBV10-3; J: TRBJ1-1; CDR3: CAIIASGGSDTEAFF
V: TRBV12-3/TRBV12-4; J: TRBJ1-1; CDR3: CASSSYRAAFF
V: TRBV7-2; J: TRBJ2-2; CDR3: CASSLVGDPTGELFF
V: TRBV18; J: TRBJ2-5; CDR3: CASSQGQEQETQYF
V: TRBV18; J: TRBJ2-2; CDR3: CASSDRQDFGELFF
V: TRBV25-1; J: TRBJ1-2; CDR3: CASSAPTGDHGYTF
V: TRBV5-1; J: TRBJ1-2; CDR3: CASSVGTPIYGYTF
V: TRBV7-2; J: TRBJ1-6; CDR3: CASSLRGTANSPLHF
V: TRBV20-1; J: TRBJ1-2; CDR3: CSAGAGGDGYTF
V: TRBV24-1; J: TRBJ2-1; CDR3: CATSDLGRADEQFF
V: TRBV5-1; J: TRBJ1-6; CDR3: CASSNGVTGSPLHF
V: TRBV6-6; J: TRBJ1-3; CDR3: CASSYGGASGNTIYF
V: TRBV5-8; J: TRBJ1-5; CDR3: CASSPPYSNQPQHF
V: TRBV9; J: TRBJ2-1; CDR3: CASSVGPSILAGSYNEQFF
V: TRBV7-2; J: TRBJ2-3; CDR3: CTSGAPTYTQYF
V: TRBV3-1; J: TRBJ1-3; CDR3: CASSSRNSGNTIYF
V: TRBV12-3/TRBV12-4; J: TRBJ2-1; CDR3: CATHDQGNEQFF
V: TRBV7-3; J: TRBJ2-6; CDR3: CASSTGSGANVLTF
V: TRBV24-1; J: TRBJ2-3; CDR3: CATSVIGSTDTQYF
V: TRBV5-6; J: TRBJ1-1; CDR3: CASSLVGNLNTEAFF
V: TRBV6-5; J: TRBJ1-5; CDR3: CASSYSSTGNQPQHF
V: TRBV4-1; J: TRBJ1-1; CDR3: CASSQGPGHLWGAFF
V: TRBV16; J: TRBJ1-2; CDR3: CASSQWRENYGYTF
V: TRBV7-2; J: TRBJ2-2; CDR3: CASSNGRGLGTGELFF
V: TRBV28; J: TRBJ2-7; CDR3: CASSQGPYEQYF
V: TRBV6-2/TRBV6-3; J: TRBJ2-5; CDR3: CASSYGSSRQTQYF
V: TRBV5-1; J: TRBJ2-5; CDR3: CASRGGGETQYF
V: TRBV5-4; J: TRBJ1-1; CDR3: CASSSLGGLGTEAFF
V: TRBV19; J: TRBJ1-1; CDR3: CASSIEGSEAFF
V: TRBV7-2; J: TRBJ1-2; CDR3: CASKSGQGWDGYTF
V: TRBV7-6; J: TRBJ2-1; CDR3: CASSQGTGGNNEQFF
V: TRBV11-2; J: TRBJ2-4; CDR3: CASSFTGRGIQYF
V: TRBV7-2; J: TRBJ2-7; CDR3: CASRGRAPYEQYF
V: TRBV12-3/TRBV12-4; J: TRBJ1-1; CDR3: CASTPPGNTEAFF
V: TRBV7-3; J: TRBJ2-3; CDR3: CASSLEGATDTQYF
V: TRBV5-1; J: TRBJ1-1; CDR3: CASSLDPTDYEAFF
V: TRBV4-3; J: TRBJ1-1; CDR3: CASSRTMIQRNTEAFF
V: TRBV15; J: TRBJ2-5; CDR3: CATSGGVAPKETQYF
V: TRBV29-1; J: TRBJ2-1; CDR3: CSVGTSEQFF
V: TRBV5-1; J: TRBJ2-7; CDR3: CASSFAGRTYEQYF
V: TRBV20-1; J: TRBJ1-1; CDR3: CSAKTGSGVWAEAFF
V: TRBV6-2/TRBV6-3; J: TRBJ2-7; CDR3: CASTPRQGSSYEQYF
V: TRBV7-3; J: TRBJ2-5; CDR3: CASSPGTGTQETQYF
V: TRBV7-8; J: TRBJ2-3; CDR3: CATTLLAATDTQYF
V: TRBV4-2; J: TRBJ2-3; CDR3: CASSQNAGSSTDTQYF